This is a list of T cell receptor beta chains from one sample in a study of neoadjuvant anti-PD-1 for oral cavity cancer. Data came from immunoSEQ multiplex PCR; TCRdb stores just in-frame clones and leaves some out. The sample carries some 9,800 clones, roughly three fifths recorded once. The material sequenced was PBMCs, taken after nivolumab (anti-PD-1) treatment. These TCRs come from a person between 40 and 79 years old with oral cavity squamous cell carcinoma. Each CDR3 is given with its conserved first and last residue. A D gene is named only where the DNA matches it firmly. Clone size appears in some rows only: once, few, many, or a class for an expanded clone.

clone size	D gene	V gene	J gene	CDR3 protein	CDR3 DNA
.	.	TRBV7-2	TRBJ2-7	CASSLGGGTGTYEQYF	TGTGCCAGCAGCTTAGGGGGGGGGACAGGAACCTACGAGCAGTACTTC
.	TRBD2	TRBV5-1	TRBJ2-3	CASSRGGTDTQYF	TGCGCCAGCTCCCGGGGGGGCACAGATACGCAGTATTTT
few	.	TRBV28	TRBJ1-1	CASKGWGNTEAFF	TGTGCCAGCAAGGGTTGGGGGAACACTGAAGCTTTCTTT
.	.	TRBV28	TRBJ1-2	CASSLPDNYGYTF	TGTGCCAGCAGTTTACCAGATAACTATGGCTACACCTTC
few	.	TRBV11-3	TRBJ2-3	CASSQVGGSDTQYF	TGTGCCAGCAGTCAAGTGGGCGGTTCAGATACGCAGTATTTT
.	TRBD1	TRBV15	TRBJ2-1	CATSRADREQFF	TGTGCCACCAGCAGAGCGGACAGGGAGCAGTTCTTC
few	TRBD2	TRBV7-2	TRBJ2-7	CASSPGISGGARPYEQYF	TGTGCCAGCAGCCCGGGAATTAGCGGGGGGGCAAGGCCCTACGAGCAGTACTTC
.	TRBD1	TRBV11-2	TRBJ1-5	CASSLGQGDQPQHF	TGTGCCAGCAGCTTGGGACAGGGAGATCAGCCCCAGCATTTT
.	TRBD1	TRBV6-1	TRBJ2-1	CASSGDRSFSYNEQFF	TGTGCCAGCAGTGGGGACAGGTCCTTTTCCTACAATGAGCAGTTCTTC
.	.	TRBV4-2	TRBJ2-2	CASSQAWSGELFF	TGTGCCAGCAGCCAAGCCTGGTCAGGGGAGCTGTTTTTT
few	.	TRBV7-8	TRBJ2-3	CASSRPREDTQYF	TGTGCCAGCAGCCGACCACGGGAAGATACGCAGTATTTT
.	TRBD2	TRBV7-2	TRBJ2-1	CASSYGVGLAGEQFF	TGTGCCAGCAGCTACGGGGTAGGACTAGCGGGAGAGCAGTTCTTC
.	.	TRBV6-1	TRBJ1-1	CASSREGGAEAFF	TGTGCCAGCAGTCGGGAGGGGGGGGCTGAAGCTTTCTTT
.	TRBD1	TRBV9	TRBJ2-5	CASSVDITGGETQYF	TGTGCCAGCAGCGTCGACATAACAGGGGGGGAGACCCAGTACTTC
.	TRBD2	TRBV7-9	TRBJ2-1	CASSSTSREQFF	TGTGCCAGCAGCTCGACTAGCCGGGAGCAGTTCTTC
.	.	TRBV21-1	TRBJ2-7	CASSRRGRGSYEQYF	TGTGCCAGCAGCAGAAGAGGGAGGGGGTCCTACGAGCAGTACTTC
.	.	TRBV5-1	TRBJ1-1	CASSLVRGETTEAFF	TGCGCCAGCAGCTTGGTCCGGGGTGAGACCACTGAAGCTTTCTTT
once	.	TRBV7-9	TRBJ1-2	CASSPGQIYGYTF	TGTGCCAGCAGCCCCGGACAGATCTATGGCTACACCTTC
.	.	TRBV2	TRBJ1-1	CASSEYRPSEAFF	TGTGCCAGCAGTGAATACAGGCCTTCTGAAGCTTTCTTT
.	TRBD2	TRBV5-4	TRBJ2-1	CASSSPPRGRASGEQFF	TGTGCCAGCAGCTCCCCCCCTCGCGGGAGGGCCTCAGGCGAGCAGTTCTTC
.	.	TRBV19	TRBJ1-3	CASSIGRIGAGNTIYF	TGTGCCAGTAGTATAGGCCGAATTGGGGCTGGAAACACCATATATTTT
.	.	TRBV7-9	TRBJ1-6	CASSWGTDNSPLHF	TGTGCCAGCAGTTGGGGGACCGATAATTCACCCCTCCACTTT
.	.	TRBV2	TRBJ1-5	CASEGGSNQPQHF	TGTGCCAGCGAGGGCGGTAGCAATCAGCCCCAGCATTTT
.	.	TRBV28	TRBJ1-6	CASSLLGRTAYSPLHF	TGTGCCAGCAGTCTTCTCGGTCGGACAGCTTATTCACCCCTCCACTTT
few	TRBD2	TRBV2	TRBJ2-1	CASRRLAGGDNEQFF	TGTGCCAGCAGACGGCTAGCGGGAGGGGACAATGAGCAGTTCTTC
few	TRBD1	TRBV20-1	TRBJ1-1	CSAGQGLKAFF	TGCAGTGCTGGACAGGGCTTAAAGGCTTTCTTT
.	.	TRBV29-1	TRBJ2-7	CSARGSPYEQYF	TGCAGCGCTCGAGGATCTCCCTACGAGCAGTACTTC
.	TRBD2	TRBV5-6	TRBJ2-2	CASSQRGFGTGELFF	TGTGCCAGCAGCCAGCGGGGGTTTGGGACCGGGGAGCTGTTTTTT
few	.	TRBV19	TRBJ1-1	CASSIKRFTEAFF	TGTGCCAGTAGTATTAAGAGATTCACTGAAGCTTTCTTT
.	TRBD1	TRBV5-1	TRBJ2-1	CASSLGGPTGERYNEQFF	TGCGCCAGCAGCTTGGGGGGCCCAACAGGGGAGCGGTACAATGAGCAGTTCTTC
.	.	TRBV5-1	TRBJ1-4	CASSPVSTNEKLFF	TGCGCCAGCAGCCCCGTCAGTACTAATGAAAAACTGTTTTTT
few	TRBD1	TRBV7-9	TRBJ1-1	CASSFGQGRNTEAFF	TGTGCCAGCAGCTTCGGACAGGGACGAAACACTGAAGCTTTCTTT
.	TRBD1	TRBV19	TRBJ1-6	CASSNNRGTYNSPLHF	TGTGCCAGTAGTAACAACAGGGGAACCTATAATTCACCCCTCCACTTT
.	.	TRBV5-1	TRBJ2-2	CASSPKAVGNTGELFF	TGCGCCAGCAGCCCGAAAGCGGTGGGTAACACCGGGGAGCTGTTTTTT
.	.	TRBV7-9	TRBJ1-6	CASSPRSSSYNSPLHF	TGTGCCAGCAGCCCCCGGTCTAGCTCCTATAATTCACCCCTCCACTTT
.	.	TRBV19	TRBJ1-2	CASRPGVHGYTF	TGTGCCAGTAGGCCGGGGGTACATGGCTACACCTTC
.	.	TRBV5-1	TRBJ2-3	CASSLEAITSTDTQYF	TGCGCCAGCAGCTTGGAGGCCATAACTAGCACAGATACGCAGTATTTT
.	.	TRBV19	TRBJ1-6	CASSPGTYNSPLHF	TGTGCCAGTAGTCCCGGGACTTATAATTCACCCCTCCACTTT
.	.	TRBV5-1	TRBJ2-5	CASSSLPGDQYF	TGCGCCAGCAGCTCACTGCCGGGAGACCAGTACTTC
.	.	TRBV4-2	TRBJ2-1	CASSQETAGHYNEQFF	TGTGCCAGCAGCCAAGAAACGGCGGGGCACTACAATGAGCAGTTCTTC
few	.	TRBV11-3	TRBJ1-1	CASSPEGGTAFF	TGTGCCAGCAGCCCTGAAGGGGGTACGGCTTTCTTT
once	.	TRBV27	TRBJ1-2	CASSLRGNYGYTF	TGTGCCAGCAGTTTAAGGGGAAACTATGGCTACACCTTC
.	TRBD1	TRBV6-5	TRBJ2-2	CASKARGYGTGELFF	TGTGCCAGCAAGGCCAGGGGGTATGGCACCGGGGAGCTGTTTTTT
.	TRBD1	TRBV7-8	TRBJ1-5	CASSLRGQGRNNNQPQHF	TGTGCCAGCAGCTTACGTGGACAGGGGAGGAATAACAATCAGCCCCAGCATTTT
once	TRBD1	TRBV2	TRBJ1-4	CASRGQGARGEKLFF	TGTGCCAGCAGGGGACAGGGGGCGCGGGGTGAAAAACTGTTTTTT
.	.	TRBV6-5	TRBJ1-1	CASSYGPEAFF	TGTGCCAGCAGTTACGGACCTGAAGCTTTCTTT
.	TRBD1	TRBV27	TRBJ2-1	CASSLLQGSEQFF	TGTGCCAGCAGTCTATTACAGGGGAGTGAGCAGTTCTTC
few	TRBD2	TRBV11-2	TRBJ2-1	CASSLVFSGRSDEQFF	TGTGCCAGCAGCTTAGTTTTTAGCGGGAGGTCGGATGAGCAGTTCTTC
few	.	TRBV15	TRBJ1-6	CATSRDRWQGSSYNSPLHF	TGTGCCACCAGCAGAGATCGGTGGCAGGGGAGCTCCTATAATTCACCCCTCCACTTT
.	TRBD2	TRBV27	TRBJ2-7	CASSPRTRVGEQYF	TGTGCCAGCAGTCCAAGGACTAGGGTCGGCGAGCAGTACTTC
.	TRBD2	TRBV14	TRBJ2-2	CASSIAGGSTGELFF	TGTGCCAGCAGCATAGCGGGAGGGAGCACCGGGGAGCTGTTTTTT
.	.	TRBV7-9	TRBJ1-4	CASSPPRDTRDQKLFF	TGTGCCAGCAGCCCACCCCGGGACACTAGGGATCAAAAACTGTTTTTT
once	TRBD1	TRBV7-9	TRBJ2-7	CASSITPGQGYEQYF	TGTGCCAGCAGCATAACACCGGGACAGGGCTACGAGCAGTACTTC
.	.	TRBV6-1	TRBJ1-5	CASRDGGNQPQHF	TGTGCCAGCAGGGACGGTGGCAATCAGCCCCAGCATTTT
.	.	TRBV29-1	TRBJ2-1	CSVEEKPNDEQFF	TGCAGCGTTGAAGAAAAACCTAACGATGAGCAGTTCTTC